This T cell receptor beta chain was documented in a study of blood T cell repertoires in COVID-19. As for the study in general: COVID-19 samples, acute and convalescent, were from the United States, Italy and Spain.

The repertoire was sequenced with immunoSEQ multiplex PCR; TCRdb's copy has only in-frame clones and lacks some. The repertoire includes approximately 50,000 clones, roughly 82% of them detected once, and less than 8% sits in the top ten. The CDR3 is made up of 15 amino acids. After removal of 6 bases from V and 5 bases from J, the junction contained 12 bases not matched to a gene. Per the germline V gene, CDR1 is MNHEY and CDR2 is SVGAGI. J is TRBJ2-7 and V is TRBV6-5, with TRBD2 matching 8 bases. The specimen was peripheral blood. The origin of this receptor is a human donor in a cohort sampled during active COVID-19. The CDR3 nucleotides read TGTGCCAGCAGCTCGGGTAGCGGGATATCCCACGAGCAGTACTTC. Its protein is CASSSGSGISHEQYF.